The 31 T cell receptor beta chains below come from one sample, sequenced in a study of shared clonotypes between healthy human individuals. Clones were sequenced by immunoSEQ multiplex PCR, and TCRdb holds only the in-frame ones, with some missing. The sample yields about 1 million clones, about three quarters seen once. The specimen was memory CD4+ T cells sorted from blood. Sample subset: CD45RA-negative fraction. Receptors were obtained from a man in his late teens or twenties in good health.

This clone was observed a single time. The rearrangement joins TRBV11-3 to TRBJ2-5; a possible D gene is TRBD1 (5 bases). This CDR3 has 14 amino acids. The V gene lost 5 bases and the J gene lost 3 bases, with 13 bases spanning the gap. Looked up from germline, CDR1 is SGHNT and CDR2 is YENEEA. DNA of the CDR3: TGTGCCAGCAGCCCCCAGGGCCGGGAAGAGACCCAGTACTTC. Its translation is CASSPQGREETQYF.

The rearrangement links TRBV5-1 to TRBJ2-2; 8 bases agree with TRBD2. The trim removed 4 bases at V and 0 bases at J, leaving 2 bases unmatched. Germline V gives CDR1 SGHRS, CDR2 YFSETQ. This CDR3 has 15 residues. The CDR3 nucleotides are TGCGCCAGCAGCAGGACTAGCCCGAACACCGGGGAGCTGTTTTTT. Amino acids: CASSRTSPNTGELFF.

The CDR3 loop is CASSTYRDRKSYTF. The CDR3 DNA is TGTGCCAGCAGCACGTACCGGGACAGGAAGTCCTACACCTTC. The gene calls are TRBV11-3 and TRBJ1-2; 8 bases agree with TRBD1. V lost 5 bases and J lost 10; bases outside the gene matches: 12. The CDR3 has 14 amino acids. Per the germline V gene, CDR1 is SGHNT and CDR2 is YENEEA. Complete variable domain (other parts from reference TRBV11-3 and TRBJ1-2): EAGVVQSPRYKIIEKKQPVAFWCNPISGHNTLYWYLQNLGQGPELLIRYENEEAVDDSQLPKDRFSAERLKGVDSTLKIQPAELGDSAVYLCASSTYRDRKSYTFGSGTRLTVV.

The gene calls are TRBV10-1 and TRBJ2-5; tentative D call: TRBD1 (5 bases). V was trimmed by 2 bases and J by 5 bases, leaving 12 bases between them. The CDR3 consists of 14 residues. CDR1 and CDR2 from the germline V gene are WNHNN and SYGVQD (reference sequence). CDR3 sequence reads: CASSERGLRETQYF. The DNA of the CDR3 is TGCGCCAGCAGTGAGAGGGGTCTTCGGGAGACCCAGTACTTC.

The V call is TRBV6-5, the J call TRBJ1-2; TRBD1 matches at 10 bases. The CDR3 consists of 15 residues. CDR1 is MNHEY and CDR2 is SVGAGI in the germline V gene. The ends lost 2 bases at V and 3 bases at J; junction bases unmatched: 3. This chain's CDR3 is CASSYVGTGDYGYTF. The DNA for the CDR3 is TGTGCCAGCAGTTACGTGGGGACAGGGGACTATGGCTACACCTTC.

In the case of this clone: Other nucleotide sequences in the sample specify the same CDR3. The rearrangement joins TRBV6-5 to TRBJ2-1; D is perhaps TRBD2 (6 bases). Trimming pared 7 bases from V and 7 bases from J, leaving 8 bases between. This CDR3 spans 11 amino acids. CDR1 MNHEY and CDR2 SVGAGI come from the germline V gene. CDR3 sequence reads: CASTRGNEQFF. The CDR3 DNA reads TGTGCCAGCACACGGGGGAATGAGCAGTTCTTC.

The sample holds a few counts of this clone. CDR3: CASSEAGVRTGELFF. Here the CDR3 DNA reads TGCGCCAGCAGTGAGGCGGGAGTAAGGACCGGGGAGCTGTTTTTT. J is TRBJ2-2 and V is TRBV10-1; 7 bases align to TRBD2. Germline CDR1 WNHNN, CDR2 SYGVQD (reference sequence). This CDR3 spans 15 amino acids. V dropped 2 bases and J dropped 5; count of bases not matched to a gene: 5.

This clone was observed once. The rearrangement uses TRBV4-1 and TRBJ1-1, with D hard to call. The V and J ends lost 0 bases and 7 bases respectively, with 15 bases between them. CDR1 is MGHRA, CDR2 YSYEKL, per germline. The CDR3 contains 15 residues. CDR3 nucleotide sequence: TGCGCCAGCAGCCAAGATGACGCCTGGATCTTTGAAGCTTTCTTT. Its protein product is CASSQDDAWIFEAFF.

The sample holds a few counts of this clone. The chain carries TRBV30 and TRBJ1-4; D is unclear. The V end lost 1 base, the J end lost 8 bases, and 5 bases lay between the germline ends. The CDR3 has 11 residues. The germline CDR1 and CDR2 sequences are GTSNPN and SVGIG (reference sequence). The CDR3 DNA is TGTGCCTGGAGTGCCTGGGAAAAACTGTTTTTT. Its translation is CAWSAWEKLFF.

This chain links TRBV5-1 with TRBJ1-2; perhaps TRBD1 as D (6 bases). V was clipped by 3 bases and J by 4 bases, with 10 bases between them. CDR1 is SGHRS and CDR2 is YFSETQ in the germline V gene. The CDR3 loop spans 13 amino acids. The CDR3 loop is CASSYGQTYGYTF. For the CDR3, the DNA is TGCGCCAGCAGCTACGGACAGACCTATGGCTACACCTTC.

V gene TRBV7-2 combines with J gene TRBJ1-4; D is perhaps TRBD1 (5 bases). Trimming shortened V by 1 base and J by 4 bases, and 10 bases separated the two germline ends. The germline gives CDR1 SGHTA, CDR2 FQGNSA. The length of the CDR3 is 15 residues. The CDR3 is CASSLGQLINEKLFF. CDR3 nucleotide sequence: TGTGCCAGCAGCTTAGGACAGCTAATTAATGAAAAACTGTTTTTT.

V usage is TRBV4-1 and J usage is TRBJ2-3, with TRBD1 identical over 8 bases. V shed 1 base, J shed 2 bases, and the junction held 2 bases outside the gene matches. Germline lookup yields CDR1 MGHRA and CDR2 YSYEKL. There are 15 residues in the CDR3. The CDR3 coding sequence is TGCGCCAGCAGCCAAGGACAGGGGTTCACAGATACGCAGTATTTT. The encoded protein is CASSQGQGFTDTQYF.

The table lists this clone with a few counts. This chain links TRBV5-1 with TRBJ2-7, with D perhaps TRBD1 or TRBD2 (5 bases each). CDR1 and CDR2 (germline): SGHRS, YFSETQ. V was shortened by 0 bases and J by 3 bases, with 10 bases between the two germline ends. The CDR3 sequence is 14 residues long. The CDR3 region has the DNA TGCGCCAGCAGCTTGGGAGGGGTCCGCTACGAGCAGTACTTC. It codes for CASSLGGVRYEQYF.

This clone was seen more than once but under ten times. The chain employs TRBV10-3 and TRBJ2-2; 9 bases are shared with TRBD1. The CDR3 contains 15 residues. Germline V gene sequence: CDR1 ENHRY, CDR2 SYGVKD. V lost 5 bases, J lost 7 bases, and 8 bases stayed unmatched. This chain's CDR3 is CAISTTGGLNGELFF. DNA for the CDR3: TGTGCCATCAGTACGACAGGGGGGTTGAACGGGGAGCTGTTTTTT.

Comments on this clone: Distinct nucleotide sequences in the sample also encode this CDR3. The J gene is TRBJ1-5, the V gene TRBV6-1, with no clear D. Per the germline V gene, CDR1 is MNHNS and CDR2 is SASEGT. This CDR3 comprises 13 residues. The V gene lost 2 bases and the J gene lost 1 base, with 3 bases spanning the gap. This CDR3 is CASSELSNQPQHF. The DNA for the CDR3 is TGTGCCAGCAGTGAACTAAGCAATCAGCCCCAGCATTTT.

This chain connects TRBV18 to TRBJ2-1; D gene unclear. Trimming cost V 5 bases and J 6 bases, with 11 bases left between them. The CDR3 covers 13 residues. The germline V gene has CDR1 KGHSH and CDR2 LQKENI. The CDR3 reads CASSRAQINEQFF. The CDR3 DNA follows: TGTGCCAGCTCAAGAGCACAGATCAATGAGCAGTTCTTC. Supplemented by reference TRBV18 and TRBJ2-1, the full variable domain reads NAGVMQNPRHLVRRRGQEARLRCSPMKGHSHVYWYRQLPEEGLKFMVYLQKENIIDESGMPKERFSAEFPKEGPSILRIQQVVRGDSAAYFCASSRAQINEQFFGPGTRLTVL.

The table lists this clone with many counts. This sequence joins TRBV6-1 and TRBJ2-3; no clear D. V lost 6 bases to trimming and J lost 6 bases, with 4 bases between them. The CDR3 is 10 residues long. Germline CDR1 MNHNS, CDR2 SASEGT. CDR3 in amino acids: CASRADTQYF. CDR3 sequence (DNA): TGTGCCAGCAGGGCGGATACGCAGTATTTT.

V usage is TRBV28 and J usage is TRBJ2-3, with a tentative D call TRBD1 (6 bases). In germline, CDR1 is MDHEN, CDR2 SYDVKM. V shed 4 bases and J shed 2 bases, with 13 bases lying between them. The CDR3 extends over 15 amino acids. The CDR3: CASSSRTGYTDTQYF. CDR3 in DNA: TGTGCCAGCAGTTCCCGTACAGGGTACACAGATACGCAGTATTTT.

V usage is TRBV6-1 and J usage is TRBJ2-7, with D maybe TRBD1 (5 bases). CDR3 length: 15 amino acids. V was trimmed by 4 bases and J by 0 bases, leaving 13 bases between them. The germline V gene has CDR1 MNHNS and CDR2 SASEGT. CDR3 amino acids: CASSVDSTVSYEQYF. CDR3 DNA: TGTGCCAGCAGTGTTGACAGTACAGTCTCCTACGAGCAGTACTTC.

This clone was counted ten times or more. This sequence joins TRBV30 and TRBJ1-2; the match to TRBD1 covers 9 bases. Germline assignment: CDR1 GTSNPN and CDR2 SVGIG (reference sequence). The CDR3 sequence is 16 residues long. Germline trimming cut 5 bases from V and 4 bases from J; bases unmatched to any gene: 14. The CDR3 spells CAWGTGQGAGGYGYTF. The CDR3 DNA follows: TGTGCCTGGGGGACGGGACAGGGTGCAGGAGGCTATGGCTACACCTTC.

This clone has just a few counts. V gene TRBV6-1 combines with J gene TRBJ1-5; no clear D gene. V was pared by 0 bases and J by 9 bases, with 15 bases between. The V gene's germline CDR1 is MNHNS and CDR2 SASEGT. The CDR3 sequence is 15 residues long. The CDR3 region has the DNA TGTGCCAGCAGTGAAGCCGGGCCAGGTCCGTGGCCCCAGCATTTT. Protein: CASSEAGPGPWPQHF.

Details on this clone: Other nucleotide sequences in the sample specify the same CDR3. This chain joins TRBV5-6 and TRBJ2-7; maybe TRBD1 (5 bases). The CDR3 runs to 13 residues. V was clipped by 0 bases and J by 2 bases, with 6 bases between them. Germline values: CDR1 SGHDT, CDR2 YYEEEE. CDR3 nucleotide sequence: TGTGCCAGCAGCTTGGGGGGCACCTACGAGCAGTACTTC. This translates into CASSLGGTYEQYF. Together with reference TRBV5-6 and TRBJ2-7, the CDR3 gives the full variable domain: DAGVTQSPTHLIKTRGQQVTLRCSPKSGHDTVSWYQQALGQGPQFIFQYYEEEERQRGNFPDRFSGHQFPNYSSELNVNALLLGDSALYLCASSLGGTYEQYFGPGTRLTVT.

V gene TRBV6-6 combines with J gene TRBJ2-2; the D is unclear. CDR3 size: 14 residues. CDR1 is MNHNY, CDR2 SVGAGI, per germline (reference sequence). Trimming stripped 10 bases from V and 1 base from J, with 13 bases between. The DNA of the CDR3 is TGTGCCACCATACCCCCGGGGAACACCGGGGAGCTGTTTTTT. Encoded protein: CATIPPGNTGELFF.

V gene TRBV9 combines with J gene TRBJ2-7; weak D call: TRBD1 (8 bases). Trimming took off 1 base at V and 5 bases at J, with 13 bases between the two ends. Germline V lookup: CDR1 SGDLS, CDR2 YYNGEE. The CDR3 length is 14 residues. The CDR3 DNA is TGTGCCAGCAGCGTAAGGACAGGGAGGGACGAGCAGTACTTC. Translation: CASSVRTGRDEQYF.

The chain joins TRBV7-2 to TRBJ1-2; D gene uncertain. V gave up 5 bases and J gave up 8 bases, with 15 bases separating them. The germline V gene has CDR1 SGHTA and CDR2 FQGNSA. This CDR3 contains 13 residues. CDR3 coding DNA: TGTGCCAGCAGCCCTGGACGTGAAACAGGCTACACCTTC. Amino acids: CASSPGRETGYTF.

Points on this clone: The same CDR3 can be traced to other DNA sequences in this sample. The chain has TRBV5-4 and TRBJ2-7, with TRBD1 matching over 8 bases. Germline CDR1 reads SGHNT; CDR2 reads YYREEE (reference sequence). This CDR3 is built from 15 residues. The V gene end was trimmed by 3 bases and the J gene end by 0 bases; junction bases not matched to a gene: 5. Here the CDR3 reads CASSSGQGSSYEQYF. In DNA, the CDR3 is TGTGCCAGCAGCTCTGGACAGGGCTCCTCCTACGAGCAGTACTTC.

The chain has TRBV4-2 and TRBJ2-1; a weak D match, TRBD2 (5 bases). V was clipped by 3 bases and J by 2 bases, with 14 bases between them. The CDR3 runs to 16 residues. Germline V gene sequence: CDR1 LGHNA, CDR2 YNFKEQ. For the CDR3, the DNA is TGTGCCAGCAGCCAGGCCAGCGGTTTAACCTACAATGAGCAGTTCTTC. This gives the protein CASSQASGLTYNEQFF.

This clone was observed at least ten times. The rearrangement joins TRBV2 to TRBJ1-1; TRBD1 might be the D (5 bases). CDR1 and CDR2 (germline): SNHLY, FYNNEI. The CDR3 length is 14 residues. The V gene lost 10 bases and the J gene lost 4 bases, with 19 bases spanning the gap. This chain's CDR3 is CATREAGVVTEAFF. The CDR3 nucleotides are TGTGCCACCCGGGAGGCGGGGGTGGTCACTGAAGCTTTCTTT.

This chain uses TRBV12-5 with TRBJ2-2; 10 bases agree with TRBD1. V gave up 7 bases and J gave up 4 bases; unmatched junction bases: 9. The CDR3 runs 16 residues. Germline V gene lookup returns CDR1 LGHNT and CDR2 FRNRAP. The CDR3, as DNA: TGTGCTAGTGCCCGTGACAGGGGGCGAAGCACCGGGGAGCTGTTTTTT. Translated: CASARDRGRSTGELFF.

This sequence joins TRBV19 and TRBJ2-5; D may be TRBD2 (6 bases). Germline CDR1 LNHDA, CDR2 SQIVND (reference sequence). The CDR3 length is 14 residues. With 6 bases removed from V and 5 bases from J, the gap between germline ends came to 16 bases. The CDR3 sequence is CASSGTARGETQYF. The CDR3 DNA follows: TGTGCCAGTAGCGGGACTGCCCGTGGGGAGACCCAGTACTTC.

The J gene is TRBJ1-4, the V gene TRBV19; D uncertain. Germline V gives CDR1 LNHDA, CDR2 SQIVND (reference sequence). The CDR3 extends over 13 amino acids. The V gene lost 9 bases and the J gene lost 4 bases, with 12 bases spanning the gap. The chain's CDR3 is CASRLPFNEKLFF. The DNA of the CDR3 is TGTGCCAGCCGGCTTCCCTTTAATGAAAAACTGTTTTTT.